The 30 T cell receptor beta chains given below trace back to one sample, sequenced in a study of T-cell reconstitution after alpha-beta-depleted transplantation in children. TCRbeta library construction was performed incorporating unique molecular identifiers. One entry per CDR3 protein, called by TCRdb with MiXCR from the PCR reads. The sample lists approximately 350,000 distinct CDR3 sequences, more than 10% occurring once. The sample was PBMCs, taken from the stem cell graft. These receptors came from a human donor who donated a stem cell graft to a child with Fanconi anemia.

This clonotype was observed at least ten times. V is TRBV12-3 or TRBV12-4 and J is TRBJ1-2, with a tentative D call TRBD1 (6 bases). The length of the CDR3 is 15 residues. V was pared by 6 bases and J by 2 bases, with 16 bases between. For the CDR3, the DNA is TGTGCCAGCAGCCGTACACAGGGCGGGAACTATGGCTACACCTTC. It is translated as CASSRTQGGNYGYTF.

This sequence joins TRBV6-5 and TRBJ2-3, with TRBD2 identical over 9 bases. Germline V lookup: CDR1 MNHEY, CDR2 SVGAGI. The CDR3 spans 16 residues. J lost 1 base, V lost 2 bases, and 4 bases had no gene match. The CDR3 DNA reads TGTGCCAGCAGTTACGCGGGGGGGCTGGGCACAGATACGCAGTATTTT. Its protein product is CASSYAGGLGTDTQYF.

In this sample, this clonotype turned up many times. The chain combines TRBV7-2 with TRBJ1-6; D is possibly TRBD1 (6 bases). CDR1 and CDR2 from the germline V gene are SGHTA and FQGNSA. CDR3 length equals 15 residues. V was trimmed by 4 bases and J by 10 bases, leaving 17 bases between them. The CDR3 region has the DNA TGTGCCAGCAGCTCCCTCCTACAGGGAGCCTCACCCCTCCACTTT. This encodes CASSSLLQGASPLHF.

There are many counts of this clonotype. The chain links TRBV7-2 to TRBJ1-6, with a weak D call TRBD1 (6 bases). This CDR3 is 14 amino acids long. With 1 base removed from V and 7 bases from J, the gap between germline ends came to 8 bases. Germline CDR1 is SGHTA and CDR2 is FQGNSA. The CDR3 coding sequence is TGTGCCAGCAGCTTAGTCGGGACAAATTCACCCCTCCACTTT. It is translated as CASSLVGTNSPLHF.

The chain joins TRBV21-1 to TRBJ2-1. TRBV21-1 is a pseudogene. The CDR3 is made up of 17 amino acids. The CDR3 loop reads CASSKGLQGKQNNEQFF. The CDR3 DNA sequence: TGTGCCAGCAGCAAAGGACTGCAAGGAAAACAGAACAATGAGCAGTTCTTC.

This clonotype came up many times. This chain links TRBV12-3 or TRBV12-4 with TRBJ2-2, with D perhaps matching TRBD2 (6 bases). The germline V and J ends were trimmed by 7 bases and 1 base, with 13 bases remaining between them. This CDR3 contains 15 residues. CDR3 protein: CASTPGLKNTGELFF. In nucleotides, the CDR3 is TGTGCCAGCACCCCGGGACTGAAGAACACCGGGGAGCTGTTTTTT.

This clonotype was recorded at least ten times. The V gene is TRBV12-3 or TRBV12-4, the J gene TRBJ2-2; D is unresolved. The CDR3 has 17 amino acids. The V and J ends lost 2 bases and 4 bases respectively, with 17 bases between them. This chain's CDR3 is CASSLLRKKAATGELFF. Written as DNA, the CDR3 is TGTGCCAGCAGTTTATTACGGAAAAAGGCGGCCACCGGGGAGCTGTTTTTT.

V gene TRBV15 combines with J gene TRBJ2-1, with 10 nucleotides matching TRBD1. CDR1 and CDR2 (germline): LNHNV, YYDKDF (reference sequence). This CDR3 region has 16 residues. V gave up 3 bases and J gave up 5 bases; unmatched junction bases: 7. CDR3 coding DNA: TGTGCCACCAGCAGGGGTCTCGGGACAGGGGACAATGAGCAGTTCTTC. Protein: CATSRGLGTGDNEQFF.

This clonotype was counted ten times or more. The V and J genes are TRBV27 and TRBJ2-7; D gene ambiguous. Germline CDR1 and CDR2: MNHEY and SMNVEV (reference sequence). The CDR3 length is 13 residues. Deletions cut 2 bases from V and 6 bases from J, with 11 bases between. CDR3 loop: CASSLRQSAEQYV. CDR3 DNA sequence: TGTGCCAGCAGTTTACGTCAATCTGCCGAGCAGTACGTC.

Only a few counts were recorded for this clonotype. The chain employs TRBV20-1 and TRBJ2-3; D is perhaps TRBD2 (5 bases). Germline CDR1 and CDR2: DFQATT and SNEGSKA (reference sequence). The CDR3 totals 16 residues. V was trimmed by 0 bases and J by 0 bases, leaving 13 bases between them. The CDR3: CSARDRRRRSTDTQYF. CDR3 bases: TGCAGTGCTAGAGATCGGAGGAGGCGTAGCACAGATACGCAGTATTTT.

The V call is TRBV12-3 or TRBV12-4, the J call TRBJ2-1; no clear D. V dropped 2 bases and J dropped 5 bases, with 10 bases sitting between them. There are 14 residues in the CDR3. The CDR3 loop is CASSLWGTNNEQFF. The CDR3 nucleotides are TGTGCCAGCAGTTTATGGGGTACCAACAATGAGCAGTTCTTC.

The chain is built from TRBV5-1 and TRBJ1-1; TRBD1 matches at 9 bases. This CDR3 is built from 17 residues. V lost 0 bases to trimming and J lost 5 bases; unmatched junction nucleotides: 11. Germline assignment: CDR1 SGHRS and CDR2 YFSETQ. The CDR3 loop reads CASSLAPLGQGGTEAFF. The CDR3 nucleotides are TGCGCCAGCAGCTTGGCCCCACTGGGACAGGGTGGAACTGAAGCTTTCTTT.

There are many counts of this clonotype. The chain is built from TRBV5-4 and TRBJ2-2; no definite D call. This CDR3 is built from 14 residues. Trimming took off 0 bases at V and 4 bases at J, with 7 bases between the two ends. Germline values: CDR1 SGHNT, CDR2 YYREEE (reference sequence). CDR3 DNA: TGTGCCAGCAGCTTGGAGGGCCCCACCGGGGAGCTGTTTTTT. Protein: CASSLEGPTGELFF.

This chain connects TRBV7-8 to TRBJ2-3, with TRBD2 identical over 15 bases. V trimming: 1 base; J trimming: 7 bases; junction bases outside the gene matches: 3. The CDR3 length is 16 residues. Germline assignment: CDR1 SGHVS and CDR2 FQNEAQ. CDR3 nucleotide sequence: TGTGCCAGCAGCTTAGAGGGACTAGCGGGGGGTTATACGCAGTATTTT. Translated, it gives CASSLEGLAGGYTQYF.

This chain joins TRBV7-3 and TRBJ1-1; D may be TRBD1 (6 bases). This CDR3 region has 13 residues. The germline CDR1 and CDR2 sequences are SGHTA and FQGTGA. With 3 bases removed from V and 7 bases from J, the gap between germline ends came to 12 bases. The chain's CDR3 is CASSLRGGGEAFF. Here the CDR3 DNA reads TGTGCCAGCAGCTTGAGAGGAGGGGGTGAAGCTTTCTTT.

V is TRBV10-3 and J is TRBJ2-1, with TRBD2 identical over 8 bases. Germline V gene data show CDR1 as ENHRY and CDR2 as SYGVKD. The CDR3 sequence is 16 residues long. With 3 bases clipped from V and 0 bases from J, the junction kept 4 bases outside the gene matches. The CDR3: CAISDGGGRSYNEQFF. The DNA for the CDR3 is TGTGCCATCAGTGACGGCGGGGGGCGCTCCTACAATGAGCAGTTCTTC.

The sample holds many counts of this clonotype. This chain connects TRBV12-3 or TRBV12-4 to TRBJ1-1; perhaps TRBD1 as D (5 bases). Trimming shortened V by 6 bases and J by 1 base, and 12 bases separated the two germline ends. This CDR3 is 14 amino acids long. DNA for the CDR3: TGTGCCAGCAGAATCGGGACGGCGAACACTGAAGCTTTCTTT. This codes for CASRIGTANTEAFF.

The chain couples TRBV5-1 to TRBJ2-1; 8 nucleotides agree with TRBD2. The CDR3 extends over 17 amino acids. CDR1 and CDR2 (germline): SGHRS, YFSETQ. V lost 0 bases to trimming and J lost 5 bases; unmatched junction nucleotides: 10. CDR3 protein: CASSLEARGAFNNEQFF. The CDR3 region has the DNA TGCGCCAGCAGCTTGGAGGCGCGGGGGGCCTTTAACAATGAGCAGTTCTTC.

This clonotype has a count of ten or more. The CDR3 is CASSSPVANEQFF. For the CDR3, the DNA is TGTGCCAGCAGCTCCCCAGTCGCCAATGAGCAGTTCTTC. The chain has TRBV7-2 and TRBJ2-1; D unclear. The CDR3 spans 13 residues. V dropped 4 bases and J dropped 6 bases, with 10 bases sitting between them. Germline-derived CDR1 and CDR2 are SGHTA and FQGNSA. The full variable domain, in which reference TRBV7-2 and TRBJ2-1 provide the parts outside the CDR3, is GAGVSQSPSNKVTEKGKDVELRCDPISGHTALYWYRQSLGQGLEFLIYFQGNSAPDKSGLPSDRFSAERTGGSVSTLTIQRTQQEDSAVYLCASSSPVANEQFFGPGTRLTVL.

The rearrangement links TRBV20-1 to TRBJ1-4; D is unclear. V lost 0 bases and J 6 bases, leaving 11 bases between the germline ends. CDR3 length: 14 amino acids. Per germline, CDR1 DFQATT and CDR2 SNEGSKA (reference sequence). CDR3 sequence (DNA): TGCAGTGCTAGAGATGTGAGCGGATATGAAAAACTGTTTTTT. This codes for CSARDVSGYEKLFF.

The chain carries TRBV5-1 and TRBJ1-1; possible D gene TRBD1, 6 bases. Per germline, CDR1 SGHRS and CDR2 YFSETQ. CDR3 length: 15 amino acids. V was trimmed by 5 bases and J by 5 bases, leaving 19 bases between them. CDR3 DNA sequence: TGCGCCAGCAGTAGAAACAGGGCCGGTGGGACTGAAGCTTTCTTT. This translates into CASSRNRAGGTEAFF.

The chain joins TRBV18 to TRBJ2-5, with D hard to call. V was trimmed by 0 bases and J by 5 bases, leaving 7 bases between them. The CDR3 is 13 residues long. Germline values: CDR1 KGHSH, CDR2 LQKENI. The chain's CDR3 is CASSPPSAETQYF. The CDR3, as DNA: TGTGCCAGCTCACCACCGTCGGCGGAGACCCAGTACTTC.

The chain has TRBV29-1 and TRBJ2-5; D is uncertain. CDR1 SQVTM and CDR2 ANQGSEA come from the germline V gene. The V gene lost 4 bases and the J gene lost 5 bases, with 17 bases spanning the gap. The CDR3 runs to 14 residues. CDR3 nucleotide sequence: TGCAGCGTTGTTGGTGGGGTTGGGCAGGAGACCCAGTACTTC. As protein: CSVVGGVGQETQYF.

The chain links TRBV7-9 to TRBJ1-1; no definite D call. Germline-derived CDR1 and CDR2 are SEHNR and FQNEAQ (reference sequence). The CDR3 consists of 15 residues. V was clipped by 1 base and J by 4 bases, with 13 bases between them. CDR3 nucleotide sequence: TGTGCCAGCAGCTTAGGGGTACCAGGAGGCACTGAAGCTTTCTTT. Its protein product is CASSLGVPGGTEAFF.

This rearrangement joins TRBV7-8 to TRBJ1-3; no reliable D call. Germline V lookup: CDR1 SGHVS, CDR2 FQNEAQ. CDR3 size: 16 residues. V shed 4 bases and J shed 0 bases, with 13 bases lying between them. The chain's CDR3 is CASSSLGGGSGNTIYF. DNA of the CDR3: TGTGCCAGCAGCTCCCTAGGCGGAGGCTCTGGAAACACCATATATTTT.

The chain links TRBV5-4 to TRBJ2-1, with TRBD2 identical over 7 bases. Germline CDR1 SGHNT, CDR2 YYREEE (reference sequence). CDR3 length equals 17 residues. V shed 4 bases and J 3 bases; nucleotides not matched to a gene: 13. The CDR3 protein is CASSPGGLGINYNEQFF. The DNA for the CDR3 is TGTGCCAGCAGCCCGGGAGGCCTAGGAATCAACTACAATGAGCAGTTCTTC.

In this sample, this clonotype turned up a few times. The genes are TRBV3-1 and TRBJ1-1, with no clear D. CDR3 length: 14 amino acids. Germline CDR1 is LGHDT and CDR2 is YNNKEL (reference sequence). Trimming removed 4 bases from V and 1 base from J, with 10 bases in between. CDR3 in amino acids: CASSLHGRNTEAFF. CDR3 nucleotide sequence: TGTGCCAGCAGCCTACACGGGAGGAACACTGAAGCTTTCTTT.

This clonotype turned up a few times. The chain couples TRBV4-2 to TRBJ2-3; no clear D gene. The CDR3 covers 13 residues. In germline, CDR1 is LGHNA, CDR2 YNFKEQ. V was pared by 4 bases and J by 6 bases, with 11 bases between. In DNA form, the CDR3 reads TGTGCCAGCAGCCGCTTCTCTGAGGATACGCAGTATTTT. Protein product: CASSRFSEDTQYF.

This clonotype was found many times. The gene calls are TRBV4-3 and TRBJ1-3; D uncertain. Germline V gene lookup returns CDR1 LGHNA and CDR2 YSLEER. Trimming removed 4 bases at V and 0 bases at J, with 13 bases between. The CDR3 contains 16 residues. This CDR3 is CASSPSWMSSGNTIYF. In nucleotides, the CDR3 is TGCGCCAGCAGCCCATCCTGGATGAGCTCTGGAAACACCATATATTTT.

This chain joins TRBV4-2 and TRBJ2-3; 12 bases are a match to TRBD2. V lost 4 bases to trimming and J lost 5 bases; unmatched junction nucleotides: 7. Germline V gene sequence: CDR1 LGHNA, CDR2 YNFKEQ. The CDR3 runs to 16 residues. The chain's CDR3 is CASSLTTSGGQDTQYF. The CDR3 DNA reads as TGTGCCAGCAGCCTAACGACTAGCGGGGGCCAAGATACGCAGTATTTT.